Given below is one T cell receptor (beta chain) in context. Taking its sample share into account, this clone is medium-sized (0.01 to 0.1%). The specificity of this receptor is unknown. Per-base qualities were not stored, and no clone one base away is much larger. The sample is drawn from a study of metastatic and nonmetastatic thyroid tumors (dated by TCRdb to the early 2020s). Context from the whole study: For patients with malignant and with benign thyroid disease, the researchers compared repertoires between peripheral blood samples and tumor or nodule tissue samples. The study at large found these results: In both blood and tumor samples, TCR beta diversity was reported to be significantly higher in malignant tumors than in benign nodules.

No treatment had been received by any patient before thyroid surgery. Using T-cell receptor beta sequencing, the researchers looked back retrospectively at clinical samples from patients, gathered between about 2012 and 2018. Trimming leaves V shorter by 4 bases and J shorter by 3 bases, with the junction holding 9 bases beyond the gene matches. Counted from cysteine to phenylalanine, this CDR3 has 15 amino acids. The sequence is cut down to CDR3 DNA, 45 bases in frame from base 1. CDR1 SGHRS and CDR2 YFSETQ are derived from the germline V gene. Receptor amplification or capture employed PCR. Reads for this sample came from an Illumina HiSeq 4000. High-throughput sequencing was used to profile the CDR3 region of the TCR beta-chain in every patient. The paper's processing steps were these. CDR3 differences across clinicopathological groups were used to build a classifier for discriminating distant-metastatic papillary thyroid cancer patients. To measure repertoire diversity the researchers used the Shannon index, while the Morisita-Horn index served to gauge how similar the tumor and blood repertoires were. The public reads were quality trimmed at Q25 with fastp and then assembled into clones with MiXCR by TCRdb, keeping productive beta chains. These V and J calls rely on TCRdb rather than the paper's analysis. The sample data list tens of thousands of clones, and more than 25% of these were observed just once. The top ten constitute 5.5% to 7% of the sample.

This receptor was obtained from a female donor with papillary thyroid cancer or a benign thyroid nodule (not recorded which). Some clones in this sample may be carry-over from other donors' samples. The specimen was blood. In this chain, TRBV5-1 is recombined with TRBJ1-1; 7 central bases correspond to TRBD1. The CDR3 reads as follows: CASSGSQQGHTEAFF. The DNA sequence reads TGCGCCAGCAGCGGATCGCAACAGGGGCACACTGAAGCTTTCTTT.